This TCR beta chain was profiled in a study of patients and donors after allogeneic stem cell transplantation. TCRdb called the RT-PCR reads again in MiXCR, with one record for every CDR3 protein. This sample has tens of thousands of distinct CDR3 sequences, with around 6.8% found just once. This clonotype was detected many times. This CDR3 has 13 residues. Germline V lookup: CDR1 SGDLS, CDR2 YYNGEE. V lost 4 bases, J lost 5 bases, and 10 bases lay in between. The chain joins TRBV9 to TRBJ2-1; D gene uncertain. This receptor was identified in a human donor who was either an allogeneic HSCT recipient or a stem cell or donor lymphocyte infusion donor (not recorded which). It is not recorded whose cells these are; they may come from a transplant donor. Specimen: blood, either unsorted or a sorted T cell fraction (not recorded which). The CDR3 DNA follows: TGTGCCAGCAGCTTCCGCGGTGACAATGAGCAGTTCTTC. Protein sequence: CASSFRGDNEQFF.